This entry is about one TCR beta chain. The antigen remains unidentified. Primers for the PCR totalled 60 Vbeta and 13 Jbeta. TCRdb's copy holds only in-frame clones and misses some; the assay was immunoSEQ multiplex PCR. In the table there are around 160,000 clones, 68% of which are singletons. The data stem from a study of cytomegalovirus exposure and HLA in healthy donors. V lost 4 bases, J lost 1 base, and 10 bases lay in between. Germline CDR1 and CDR2: SGHDN and FVKESK. The CDR3 length is 14 residues. Study findings and constraints: Presence/absence analyses took donor sequencing depth as roughly uniform.

The rearrangement joins TRBV14 to TRBJ2-5; perhaps TRBD1 as D (6 bases). The TCR comes from a woman aged 40-49 years in good health and CMV-seropositive. Sequencing was carried out using PBMCs. DNA of the CDR3: TGTGCCAGCAGCCTCACAGGGTTCCAAGAGACCCAGTACTTC. Amino acids: CASSLTGFQETQYF. Complete variable domain (other parts from reference TRBV14 and TRBJ2-5): EAGVTQFPSHSVIEKGQTVTLRCDPISGHDNLYWYRRVMGKEIKFLLHFVKESKQDESGMPNNRFLAERTGGTYSTLKVQPAELEDSGVYFCASSLTGFQETQYFGPGTRLLVL.